This T cell receptor beta chain was profiled in a study of shared clonotypes between healthy human individuals. At the level of the study: A couple of female and three male donors aged 18 to 49 were enrolled.

Data came from immunoSEQ multiplex PCR; TCRdb stores just in-frame clones and leaves some out. The sample consists of 300,000 to 400,000 clones, around 67% of them appearing once. The authors divided CD4+ cells into CD45RA+ naive and CD45RA-negative memory subsets. CDR1 is SGHVS, CDR2 FQNEAQ, per germline. V lost 3 bases, J lost 2 bases, and 8 bases stayed unmatched. The CDR3 extends over 16 amino acids. The rearrangement uses TRBV7-8 and TRBJ2-5; TRBD1 matches 8 bases. The TCR comes from a man aged 30 to 39 in good health. Sample: memory CD4+ T cells sorted from blood. Described subset: CD45RA-negative fraction. CDR3 sequence (DNA): TGTGCCAGCAGCTTCCCAGGGGGGACAGGTCAAGAGACCCAGTACTTC. Protein product: CASSFPGGTGQETQYF.